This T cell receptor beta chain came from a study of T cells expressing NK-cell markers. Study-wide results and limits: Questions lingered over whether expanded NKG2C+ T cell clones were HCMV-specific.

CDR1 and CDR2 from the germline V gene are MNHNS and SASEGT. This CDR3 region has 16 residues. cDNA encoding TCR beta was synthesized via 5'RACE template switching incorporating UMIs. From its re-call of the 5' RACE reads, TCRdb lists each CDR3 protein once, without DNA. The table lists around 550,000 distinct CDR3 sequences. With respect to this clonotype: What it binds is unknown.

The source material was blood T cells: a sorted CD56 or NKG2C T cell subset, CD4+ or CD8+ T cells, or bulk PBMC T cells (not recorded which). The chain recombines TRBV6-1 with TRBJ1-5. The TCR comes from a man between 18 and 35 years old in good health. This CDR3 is CASSEKAGFLNQPQHF.